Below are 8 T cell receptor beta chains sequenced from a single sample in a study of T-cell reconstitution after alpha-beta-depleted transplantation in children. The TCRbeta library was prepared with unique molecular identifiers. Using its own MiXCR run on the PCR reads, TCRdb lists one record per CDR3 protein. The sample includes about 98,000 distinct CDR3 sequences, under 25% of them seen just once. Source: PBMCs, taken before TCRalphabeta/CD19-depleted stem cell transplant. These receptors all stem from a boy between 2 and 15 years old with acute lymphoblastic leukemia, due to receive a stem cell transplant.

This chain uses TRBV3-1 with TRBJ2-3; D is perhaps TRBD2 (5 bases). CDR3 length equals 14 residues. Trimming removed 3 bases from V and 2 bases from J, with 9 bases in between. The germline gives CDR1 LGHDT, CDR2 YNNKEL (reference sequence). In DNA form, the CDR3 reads TGTGCCAGCAGCCACCGGACTCACACAGATACGCAGTATTTT. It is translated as CASSHRTHTDTQYF.

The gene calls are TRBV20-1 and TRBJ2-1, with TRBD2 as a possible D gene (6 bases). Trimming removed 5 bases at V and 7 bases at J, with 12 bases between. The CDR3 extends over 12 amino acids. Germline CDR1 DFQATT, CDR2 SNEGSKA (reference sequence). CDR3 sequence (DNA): TGCAGTGCTCCCGGGACTTCAAATGAGCAGTTCTTC. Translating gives CSAPGTSNEQFF.

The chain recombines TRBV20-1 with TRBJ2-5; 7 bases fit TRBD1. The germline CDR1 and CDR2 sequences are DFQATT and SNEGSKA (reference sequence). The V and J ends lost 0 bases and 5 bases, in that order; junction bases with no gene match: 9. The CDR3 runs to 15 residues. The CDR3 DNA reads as TGCAGTGCTAGAGAAAGGGCCTTGACAGGGGAGACCCAGTACTTC. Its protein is CSARERALTGETQYF.

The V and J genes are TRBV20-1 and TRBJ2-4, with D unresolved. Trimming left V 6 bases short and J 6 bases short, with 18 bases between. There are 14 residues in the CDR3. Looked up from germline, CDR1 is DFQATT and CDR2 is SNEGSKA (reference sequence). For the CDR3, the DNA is TGCAGTGCCACCAAGCCGGAAATGCCAAACATTCAGTACTTC. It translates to CSATKPEMPNIQYF.

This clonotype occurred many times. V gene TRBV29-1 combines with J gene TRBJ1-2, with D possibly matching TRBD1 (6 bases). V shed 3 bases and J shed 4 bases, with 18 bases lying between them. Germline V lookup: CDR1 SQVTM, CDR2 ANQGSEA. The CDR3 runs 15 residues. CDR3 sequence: CSVDTGARTAYGYTF. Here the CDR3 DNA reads TGCAGCGTTGACACGGGGGCCCGGACTGCCTATGGCTACACCTTC. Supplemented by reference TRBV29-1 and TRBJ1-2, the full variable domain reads SAVISQKPSRDICQRGTSLTIQCQVDSQVTMMFWYRQQPGQSLTLIATANQGSEATYESGFVIDKFPISRPNLTFSTLTVSNMSPEDSSIYLCSVDTGARTAYGYTFGSGTRLTVV.

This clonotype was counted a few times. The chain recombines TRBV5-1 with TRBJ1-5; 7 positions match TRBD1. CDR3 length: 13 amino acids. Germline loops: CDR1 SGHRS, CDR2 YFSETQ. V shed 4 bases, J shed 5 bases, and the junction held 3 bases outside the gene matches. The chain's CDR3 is CASSAGTDQPQHF. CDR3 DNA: TGCGCCAGCAGCGCCGGGACAGATCAGCCCCAGCATTTT.

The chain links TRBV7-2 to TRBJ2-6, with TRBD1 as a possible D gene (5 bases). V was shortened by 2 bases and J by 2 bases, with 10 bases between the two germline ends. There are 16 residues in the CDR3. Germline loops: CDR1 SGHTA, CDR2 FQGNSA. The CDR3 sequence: CASSLSAGTGANVLTF. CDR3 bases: TGTGCCAGCAGCTTATCCGCAGGGACTGGGGCCAACGTCCTGACTTTC.

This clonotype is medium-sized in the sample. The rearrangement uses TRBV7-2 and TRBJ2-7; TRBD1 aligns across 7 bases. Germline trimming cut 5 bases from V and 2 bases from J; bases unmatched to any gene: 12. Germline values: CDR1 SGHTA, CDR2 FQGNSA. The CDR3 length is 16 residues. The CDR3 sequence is CASSPRSGQLTYEQYF. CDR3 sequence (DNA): TGTGCCAGCAGCCCCCGGTCGGGACAGCTAACCTACGAGCAGTACTTC.